These 13 T cell receptor beta chains share one sample of origin, sequenced in a study of T-cell reconstitution after alpha-beta-depleted transplantation in children. Unique molecular identifiers were incorporated when the TCRbeta library was constructed. Via MiXCR, TCRdb re-called the PCR reads, giving one row per CDR3 protein. The sample lists a few hundred thousand distinct CDR3 sequences; 9% to 12% were seen once. The sample in question was PBMCs from the stem cell graft donor, obtained from the stem cell graft. The receptor set was obtained from a human donor who donated a stem cell graft to a child with acute lymphoblastic leukemia.

The chain links TRBV19 to TRBJ1-1, with 7 positions matching TRBD1. This CDR3 comprises 15 residues. From germline, CDR1 is LNHDA and CDR2 SQIVND (reference sequence). Unmatched junction bases numbered 9, after V lost 5 bases and J lost 3 bases. This chain's CDR3 is CASSSTTGMDTEAFF. The CDR3 DNA follows: TGTGCCAGTAGTTCTACGACAGGGATGGACACTGAAGCTTTCTTT.

At least ten counts were recorded for this clonotype. The V call is TRBV5-1, the J call TRBJ2-3; the D is unclear. CDR3 length: 13 residues. Germline V gene data show CDR1 as SGHRS and CDR2 as YFSETQ. V was clipped by 3 bases and J by 5 bases, with 10 bases between them. The CDR3 spells CASSSRPGDTQYF. The CDR3 DNA is TGCGCCAGCAGCTCCCGACCGGGAGATACGCAGTATTTT.

This chain joins TRBV29-1 and TRBJ2-4, with 9 bases aligning to TRBD2. The CDR3 length is 17 residues. Germline CDR1 is SQVTM and CDR2 is ANQGSEA. The V and J ends lost 2 bases and 1 base, in that order; junction bases with no gene match: 9. CDR3 sequence reads: CSVEFLSAGGAKNIQYF. The CDR3 DNA reads TGCAGCGTTGAATTTTTGTCAGCGGGAGGCGCCAAAAACATTCAGTACTTC.

There are many counts of this clonotype. The V call is TRBV7-8, the J call TRBJ2-5, with D unresolved. This CDR3 has 14 residues. Germline V CDR1 and CDR2: SGHVS, FQNEAQ. Trimming removed 0 bases from V and 2 bases from J, with 7 bases in between. The CDR3 nucleotides read TGTGCCAGCAGCTTAGCCGGTAGACAAGAGACCCAGTACTTC. Its translation: CASSLAGRQETQYF.

This CDR3 reads CASSYLTGSRGDEQFF. Written as DNA, the CDR3 is TGTGCCAGCAGCTATCTGACAGGGAGTAGGGGAGATGAGCAGTTCTTC. V gene TRBV6-2 or TRBV6-3 combines with J gene TRBJ2-1; 7 bases match TRBD1. Germline CDR1 and CDR2: MNHEY and SVGEGT. Trimming at V came to 6 bases and at J to 8 bases, leaving 16 bases not matched to a gene. The CDR3 sequence is 16 residues long.

V and J are TRBV4-1 and TRBJ2-7, with D possibly called TRBD1 or TRBD2 (5 bases each). Germline CDR1 reads MGHRA; CDR2 reads YSYEKL. Between the trimmed V and J ends, which lost 3 bases and 3 bases, there was a span of 18 bases. The CDR3 runs 16 residues. The CDR3 sequence: CASSQGQGEGLYEQYF. The DNA of the CDR3 is TGCGCCAGCAGCCAGGGGCAGGGAGAAGGCCTCTACGAGCAGTACTTC.

V gene TRBV7-8 combines with J gene TRBJ2-3, with 7 bases aligning to TRBD2. Per the germline V gene, CDR1 is SGHVS and CDR2 is FQNEAQ. V was clipped by 0 bases and J by 5 bases; unmatched bases: 8. This CDR3 is built from 16 residues. The CDR3 nucleotides read TGTGCCAGCAGCTTAGCCCCGACTAGCCGATTAGATACGCAGTATTTT. The encoded protein is CASSLAPTSRLDTQYF.

This clonotype was found many times. The chain carries TRBV11-2 and TRBJ1-5; D remains ambiguous. The CDR3 contains 13 residues. V lost 1 base to trimming and J lost 0 bases, with 1 base between them. Germline values: CDR1 SGHAT, CDR2 FQNNGV. The DNA for the CDR3 is TGTGCCAGCAGCTTAGCTAGCAATCAGCCCCAGCATTTT. Translation: CASSLASNQPQHF. The whole variable domain, filled in from reference TRBV11-2 and TRBJ1-5, reads EAGVAQSPRYKIIEKRQSVAFWCNPISGHATLYWYQQILGQGPKLLIQFQNNGVVDDSQLPKDRFSAERLKGVDSTLKIQPAKLEDSAVYLCASSLASNQPQHFGDGTRLSIL.

The chain links TRBV5-1 to TRBJ2-7; TRBD1 agrees at 8 bases. The CDR3 loop spans 15 amino acids. Per germline, CDR1 SGHRS and CDR2 YFSETQ. V shed 0 bases, J shed 4 bases, and the junction held 6 bases outside the gene matches. CDR3 sequence: CASSLAPQGEYEQYF. The DNA of the CDR3 is TGCGCCAGCAGCTTGGCCCCACAGGGGGAATACGAGCAGTACTTC.

This clonotype appeared many times. This sequence joins TRBV4-1 and TRBJ1-4; D gene uncertain. The CDR3 loop spans 12 amino acids. Germline V gene data show CDR1 as MGHRA and CDR2 as YSYEKL. Trimming removed 0 bases at V and 8 bases at J, with 4 bases between. The CDR3 loop is CASSQDGEKLFF. CDR3 nucleotides: TGCGCCAGCAGCCAAGATGGCGAAAAACTGTTTTTT.

The chain combines TRBV20-1 with TRBJ2-1, with 7 positions matching TRBD2. From germline, CDR1 is DFQATT and CDR2 SNEGSKA (reference sequence). J lost 1 base, V lost 6 bases, and 6 bases had no gene match. This CDR3 region has 14 residues. The CDR3 is CSAAPSGSYNEQFF. CDR3 DNA: TGCAGTGCGGCTCCTAGCGGATCCTACAATGAGCAGTTCTTC.

This sequence joins TRBV12-3 or TRBV12-4 and TRBJ2-7, with 7 bases matching TRBD1. This CDR3 has 14 residues. V shed 5 bases and J 3 bases; nucleotides not matched to a gene: 7. The DNA of the CDR3 is TGTGCCAGCAGTCCCGGGACAGACAACTACGAGCAGTACTTC. This codes for CASSPGTDNYEQYF.

This clonotype has only a few counts. The genes are TRBV6-2 or TRBV6-3 and TRBJ2-1, with TRBD2 matching 7 bases. The CDR3 totals 15 residues. The V and J ends lost 2 bases and 2 bases, in that order; junction bases with no gene match: 3. Germline V gene sequence: CDR1 MNHEY, CDR2 SVGEGT. The CDR3: CASSYRLAAYNEQFF. CDR3 nucleotides: TGTGCCAGCAGTTACCGGCTAGCGGCCTACAATGAGCAGTTCTTC.